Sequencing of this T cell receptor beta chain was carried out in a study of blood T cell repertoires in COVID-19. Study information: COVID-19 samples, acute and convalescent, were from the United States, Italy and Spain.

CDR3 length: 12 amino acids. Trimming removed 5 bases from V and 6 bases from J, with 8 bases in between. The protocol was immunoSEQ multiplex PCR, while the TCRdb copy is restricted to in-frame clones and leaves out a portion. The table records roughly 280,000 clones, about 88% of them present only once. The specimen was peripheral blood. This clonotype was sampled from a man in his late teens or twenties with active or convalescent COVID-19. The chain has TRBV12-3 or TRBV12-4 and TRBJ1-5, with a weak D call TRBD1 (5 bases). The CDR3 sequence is CASSVQAQPQHF. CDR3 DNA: TGTGCCAGCAGTGTACAGGCTCAGCCCCAGCATTTT.